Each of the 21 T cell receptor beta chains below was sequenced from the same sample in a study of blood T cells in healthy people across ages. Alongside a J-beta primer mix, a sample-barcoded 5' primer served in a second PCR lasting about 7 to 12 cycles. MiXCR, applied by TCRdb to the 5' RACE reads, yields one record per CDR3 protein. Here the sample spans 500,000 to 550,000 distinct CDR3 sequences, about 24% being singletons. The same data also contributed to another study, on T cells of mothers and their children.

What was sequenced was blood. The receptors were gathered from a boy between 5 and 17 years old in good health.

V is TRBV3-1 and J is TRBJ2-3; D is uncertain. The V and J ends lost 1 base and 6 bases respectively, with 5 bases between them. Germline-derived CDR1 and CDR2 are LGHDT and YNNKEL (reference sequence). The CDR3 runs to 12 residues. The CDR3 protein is CASSQVLDTQYF. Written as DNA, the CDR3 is TGTGCCAGCAGCCAAGTTTTGGATACGCAGTATTTT.

CDR3 sequence (DNA): TGCAGCGTTGAAGGGGGCGGGGGAGACTACGAGCAGTACTTC. This sequence encodes CSVEGGGGDYEQYF. The chain joins TRBV29-1 to TRBJ2-7; TRBD2 agrees at 7 bases. The V gene end was trimmed by 1 base and the J gene end by 3 bases; junction bases not matched to a gene: 6. This CDR3 contains 14 residues. CDR1 and CDR2 (germline): SQVTM, ANQGSEA.

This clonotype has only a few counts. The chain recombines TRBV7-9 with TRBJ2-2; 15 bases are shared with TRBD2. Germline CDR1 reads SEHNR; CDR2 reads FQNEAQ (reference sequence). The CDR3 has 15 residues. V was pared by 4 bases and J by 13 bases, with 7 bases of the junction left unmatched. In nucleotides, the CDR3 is TGTGCCAGCAGCTCACCGGGACTAGCGGGGGGACGGCTGTTTTTT. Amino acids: CASSSPGLAGGRLFF.

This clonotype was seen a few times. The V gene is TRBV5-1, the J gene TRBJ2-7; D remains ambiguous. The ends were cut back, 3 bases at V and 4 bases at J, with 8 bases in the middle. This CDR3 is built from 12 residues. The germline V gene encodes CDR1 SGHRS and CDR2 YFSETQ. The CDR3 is CASSSEMYEQYF. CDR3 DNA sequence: TGCGCCAGCAGCTCAGAAATGTACGAGCAGTACTTC.

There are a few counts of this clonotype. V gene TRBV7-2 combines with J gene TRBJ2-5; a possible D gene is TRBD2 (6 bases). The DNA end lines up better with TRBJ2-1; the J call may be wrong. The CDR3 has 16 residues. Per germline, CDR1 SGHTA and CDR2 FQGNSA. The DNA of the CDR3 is TGTGCCAGCAGCTTAGATCGAGGGACTCTCAGGGCTGAGCAGTTCTTC. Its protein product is CASSLDRGTLRAEQFF.

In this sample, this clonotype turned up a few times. The CDR3 is CASSQGTGDAYEQYF. CDR3 in DNA: TGTGCCAGCAGCCAAGGGACAGGCGATGCCTACGAGCAGTACTTC. The V gene is TRBV14, the J gene TRBJ2-5; 7 positions agree with TRBD1. The better agreement between TRBJ2-7 and the DNA end casts doubt on the J call. The CDR3 totals 15 residues. The germline V gene has CDR1 SGHDN and CDR2 FVKESK.

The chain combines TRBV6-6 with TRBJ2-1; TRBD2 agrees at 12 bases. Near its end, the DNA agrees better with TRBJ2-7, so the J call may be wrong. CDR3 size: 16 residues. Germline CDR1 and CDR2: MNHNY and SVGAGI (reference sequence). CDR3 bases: TGTGCCAGCAGTTATCTAGCGGGAGGGCCGATCTACGAGCAGTACGTC. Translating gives CASSYLAGGPIYEQYV.

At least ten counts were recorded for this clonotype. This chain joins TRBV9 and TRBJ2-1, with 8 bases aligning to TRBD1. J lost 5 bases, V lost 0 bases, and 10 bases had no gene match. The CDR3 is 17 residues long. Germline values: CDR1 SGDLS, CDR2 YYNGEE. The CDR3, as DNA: TGTGCCAGCAGCGTAGGGGGTACAGGGGGTGCCCACAATGAGCAGTTCTTC. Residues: CASSVGGTGGAHNEQFF.

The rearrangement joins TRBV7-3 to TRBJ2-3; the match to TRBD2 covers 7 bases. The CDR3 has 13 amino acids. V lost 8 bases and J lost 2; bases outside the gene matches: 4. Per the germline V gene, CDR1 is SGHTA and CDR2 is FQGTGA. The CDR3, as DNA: TGTGCCAGCGGACTAGATAACACAGATACGCAGTATTTT. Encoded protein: CASGLDNTDTQYF.

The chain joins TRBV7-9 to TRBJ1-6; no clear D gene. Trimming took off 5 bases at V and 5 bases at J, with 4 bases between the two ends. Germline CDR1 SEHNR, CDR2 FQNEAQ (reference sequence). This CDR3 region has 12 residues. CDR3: CASSQNNSPLHF. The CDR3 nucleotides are TGTGCCAGCAGCCAGAATAATTCACCCCTCCACTTT.

The DNA for the CDR3 is TGCAGTGCTAGAGGTCTGGGAACTAAAGAGACCCAGTACTTC. This sequence encodes CSARGLGTKETQYF. The genes are TRBV20-1 and TRBJ2-5; D not certain. V lost 1 base and J 3 bases, leaving 12 bases between the germline ends. CDR3 size: 14 residues. Looked up from germline, CDR1 is DFQATT and CDR2 is SNEGSKA (reference sequence).

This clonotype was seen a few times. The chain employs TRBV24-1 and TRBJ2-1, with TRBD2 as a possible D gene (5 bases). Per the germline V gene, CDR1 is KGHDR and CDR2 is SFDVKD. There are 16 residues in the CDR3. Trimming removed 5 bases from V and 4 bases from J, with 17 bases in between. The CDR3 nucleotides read TGTGCCACCAGTGTCTCATGGGGAGAGAATTACAATGAGCAGTTCTTC. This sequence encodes CATSVSWGENYNEQFF.

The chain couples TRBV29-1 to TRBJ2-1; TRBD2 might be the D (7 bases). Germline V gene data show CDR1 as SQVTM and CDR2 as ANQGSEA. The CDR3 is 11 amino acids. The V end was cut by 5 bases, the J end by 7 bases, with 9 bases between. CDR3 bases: TGCAGCGTTAGGGGGGGGAATGAGCAGTTCTTC. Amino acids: CSVRGGNEQFF.

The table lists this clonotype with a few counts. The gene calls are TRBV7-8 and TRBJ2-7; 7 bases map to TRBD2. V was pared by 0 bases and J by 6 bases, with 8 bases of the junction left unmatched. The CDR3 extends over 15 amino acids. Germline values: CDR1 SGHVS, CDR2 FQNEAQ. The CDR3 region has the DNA TGTGCCAGCAGCTTAGCAGTGGGGGGGGTCCCCGAGCAGTACTTC. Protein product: CASSLAVGGVPEQYF.

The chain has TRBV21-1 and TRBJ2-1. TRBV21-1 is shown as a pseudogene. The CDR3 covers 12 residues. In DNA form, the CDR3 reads TGTGCCAGCAGCAAACGGGTACCCGAGCAGTTCTTC. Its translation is CASSKRVPEQFF.

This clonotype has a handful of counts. CDR3 residues: CASSQDSGGGFAEQYF. CDR3 in DNA: TGCGCCAGCAGCCAAGATTCGGGGGGGGGTTTCGCCGAGCAGTACTTC. This sequence joins TRBV4-3 and TRBJ2-7; TRBD2 agrees at 8 bases. Germline V CDR1 and CDR2: LGHNA, YSLEER. The CDR3 sequence is 16 residues long. With 0 bases clipped from V and 6 bases from J, the junction kept 10 bases outside the gene matches.

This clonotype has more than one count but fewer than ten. This chain's CDR3 is CASSEGSSWGETEAFF. The CDR3 DNA follows: TGTGCCAGCAGTGAAGGGAGCTCGTGGGGGGAGACTGAAGCTTTCTTT. The chain uses TRBV6-1 and TRBJ1-1; perhaps TRBD1 as D (5 bases). The CDR3 sequence is 16 residues long. Looked up from germline, CDR1 is MNHNS and CDR2 is SASEGT. V was pared by 1 base and J by 5 bases, with 17 bases between.

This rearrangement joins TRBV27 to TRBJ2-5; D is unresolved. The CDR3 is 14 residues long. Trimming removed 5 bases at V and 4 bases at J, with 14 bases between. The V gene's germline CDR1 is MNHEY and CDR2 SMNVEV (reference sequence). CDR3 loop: CASSPKHPAETQYF. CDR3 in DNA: TGTGCCAGCAGTCCGAAACACCCGGCAGAGACCCAGTACTTC.

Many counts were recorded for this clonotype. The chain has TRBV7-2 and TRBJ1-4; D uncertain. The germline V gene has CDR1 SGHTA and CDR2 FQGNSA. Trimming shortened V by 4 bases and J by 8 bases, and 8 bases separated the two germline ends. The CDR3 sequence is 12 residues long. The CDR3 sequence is CASSSLGEKLFF. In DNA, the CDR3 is TGTGCCAGCAGCTCCCTAGGCGAAAAACTGTTTTTT.

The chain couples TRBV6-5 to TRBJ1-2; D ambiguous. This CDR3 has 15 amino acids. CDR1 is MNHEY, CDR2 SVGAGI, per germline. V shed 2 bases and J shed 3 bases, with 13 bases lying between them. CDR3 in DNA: TGTGCCAGCAGTTACAGCCGCGAGTCGGACTATGGCTACACCTTC. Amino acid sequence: CASSYSRESDYGYTF.

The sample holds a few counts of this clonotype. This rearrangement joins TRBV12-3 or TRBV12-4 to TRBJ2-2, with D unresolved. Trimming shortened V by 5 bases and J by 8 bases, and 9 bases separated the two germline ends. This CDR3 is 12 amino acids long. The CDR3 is CASSKISGELFF. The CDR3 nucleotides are TGTGCCAGCAGTAAAATTTCGGGGGAGCTGTTTTTT.